This TCR beta chain was sequenced in a study of T cells expressing NK-cell markers. The CDR3 has 14 amino acids. In germline, CDR1 is LGHDT, CDR2 YNNKEL (reference sequence). After re-calling the 5' RACE reads, TCRdb lists one entry per CDR3 protein, DNA absent. Its table lists 350,000 to 400,000 distinct CDR3 sequences. The sequence was obtained from a woman in her forties or fifties in good health. Sequenced material: blood T cells: a sorted CD56 or NKG2C T cell subset, CD4+ or CD8+ T cells, or bulk PBMC T cells (not recorded which). This chain connects TRBV3-1 to TRBJ2-1; no DNA is available, so the TRBD2 call from TCRdb remains unchecked. The CDR3: CASSRGWEGNEQFF.